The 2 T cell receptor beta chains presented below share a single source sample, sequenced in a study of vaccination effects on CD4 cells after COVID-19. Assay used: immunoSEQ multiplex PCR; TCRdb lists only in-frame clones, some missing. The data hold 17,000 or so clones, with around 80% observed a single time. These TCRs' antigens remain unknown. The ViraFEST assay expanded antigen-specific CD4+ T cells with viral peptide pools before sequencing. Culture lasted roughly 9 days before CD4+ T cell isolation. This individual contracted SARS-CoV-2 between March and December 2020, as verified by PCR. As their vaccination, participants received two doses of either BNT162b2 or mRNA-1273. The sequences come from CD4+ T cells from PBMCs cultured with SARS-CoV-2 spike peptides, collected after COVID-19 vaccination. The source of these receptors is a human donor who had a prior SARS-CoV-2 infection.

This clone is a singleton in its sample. The CDR3 protein is CASSLFAGETQYF. CDR3 sequence (DNA): TGCGCCAGCAGCTTGTTTGCTGGGGAGACCCAGTACTTC. This chain uses TRBV5-1 with TRBJ2-5; D uncertain. This CDR3 has 13 amino acids. V was clipped by 1 base and J by 5 bases, with 9 bases between them. The germline V gene has CDR1 SGHRS and CDR2 YFSETQ. Supplemented by reference TRBV5-1 and TRBJ2-5, the full variable domain reads KAGVTQTPRYLIKTRGQQVTLSCSPISGHRSVSWYQQTPGQGLQFLFEYFSETQRNKGNFPGRFSGRQFSNSRSEMNVSTLELGDSALYLCASSLFAGETQYFGPGTRLLVL.

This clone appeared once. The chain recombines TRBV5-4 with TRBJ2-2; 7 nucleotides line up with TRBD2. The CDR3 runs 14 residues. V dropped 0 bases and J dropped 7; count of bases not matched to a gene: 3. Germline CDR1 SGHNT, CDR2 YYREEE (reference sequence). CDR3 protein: CASSLASGDGELFF. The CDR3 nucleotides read TGTGCCAGCAGCTTGGCTAGCGGAGACGGGGAGCTGTTTTTT. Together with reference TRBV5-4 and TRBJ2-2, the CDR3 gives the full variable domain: ETGVTQSPTHLIKTRGQQVTLRCSSQSGHNTVSWYQQALGQGPQFIFQYYREEENGRGNFPPRFSGLQFPNYSSELNVNALELDDSALYLCASSLASGDGELFFGEGSRLTVL.